Below, 18 T cell receptor beta chains from the same sample are listed, as sequenced in a study of identical twins. TCRdb processed the 5' RACE reads anew with MiXCR; each CDR3 protein has one entry. The sample comprises 520,000 or so distinct CDR3 sequences, less than 25% of which are singletons, and approximately 0.95% rests with the top ten. These same records also appear under a second study, on T cells expressing NK-cell markers.

Sequenced input: CD4+ T cells sorted from blood. These receptors were collected from a woman between 18 and 29 years old in good health.

In its sample, this clonotype was seen many times. The J gene is TRBJ2-7, the V gene TRBV12-3 or TRBV12-4, with D tentatively TRBD2 (5 bases). This CDR3 is built from 14 residues. V lost 4 bases to trimming and J lost 2 bases, with 12 bases between them. The CDR3: CASSYTAGTYEQYF. The CDR3, as DNA: TGTGCCAGCAGTTATACTGCGGGCACCTACGAGCAGTACTTC.

This clonotype was recorded at least ten times. The chain uses TRBV29-1 and TRBJ2-1; D unresolved. This CDR3 has 10 amino acids. The V gene's germline CDR1 is SQVTM and CDR2 ANQGSEA. V lost 5 bases to trimming and J lost 3 bases, with 2 bases between them. CDR3 sequence (DNA): TGCAGCGTTTTCTACAATGAGCAGTTCTTC. Amino acids: CSVFYNEQFF.

This clonotype was found a few times. The rearrangement joins TRBV9 to TRBJ2-3, with D maybe TRBD1 (6 bases). The CDR3 spans 13 residues. With 2 bases removed from V and 4 bases from J, the gap between germline ends came to 8 bases. In germline, CDR1 is SGDLS, CDR2 YYNGEE. DNA for the CDR3: TGTGCCAGCAGCGTGCCAGGGGCAGATACGCAGTATTTT. Translating gives CASSVPGADTQYF.

The V and J genes are TRBV20-1 and TRBJ2-5, with 8 bases lining up with TRBD1. Per the germline V gene, CDR1 is DFQATT and CDR2 is SNEGSKA (reference sequence). CDR3 length: 13 amino acids. Trimming at V came to 3 bases and at J to 5 bases, leaving 5 bases not matched to a gene. The CDR3 spells CSASHRGLETQYF. In nucleotides, the CDR3 is TGCAGTGCTAGTCACAGGGGGTTGGAGACCCAGTACTTC.

In its sample, this clonotype was seen many times. The rearrangement uses TRBV12-3 or TRBV12-4 and TRBJ2-7; 11 bases fit TRBD2. There are 16 residues in the CDR3. J was trimmed by 1 base and V by 7 bases; bases with no gene match: 9. CDR3 in amino acids: CASTQGLAGLSYEQYF. CDR3 nucleotide sequence: TGTGCCAGCACCCAAGGACTAGCGGGTCTTTCCTACGAGCAGTACTTC.

This clonotype came up a few times. The chain has TRBV5-1 and TRBJ2-3; TRBD2 aligns across 8 bases. Germline values: CDR1 SGHRS, CDR2 YFSETQ. With 2 bases clipped from V and 2 bases from J, the junction kept 1 base outside the gene matches. The CDR3 length is 14 residues. The CDR3 nucleotides are TGCGCCAGCAGCTTTAGCGGGGACACAGATACGCAGTATTTT. The encoded protein is CASSFSGDTDTQYF.

The genes are TRBV5-1 and TRBJ2-7, with 8 bases lining up with TRBD1. Germline CDR1 reads SGHRS; CDR2 reads YFSETQ. Trimming removed 4 bases from V and 5 bases from J; junction bases left unmatched: 5. The CDR3 length is 13 residues. The CDR3 nucleotides are TGCGCCAGCAGCGAACCGGGACAGGACGAGCAGTACTTC. Encoded protein: CASSEPGQDEQYF.

This clonotype occurred a few times. At one of its ends the junction is not consistent with the germline gene, which may arise from a read error. This chain uses TRBV7-7 with TRBJ1-4; a possible D gene is TRBD1 (5 bases). Germline values: CDR1 SSHAT, CDR2 FNYEAQ (reference sequence). The CDR3 runs to 13 residues. CDR3 DNA: TGTGCTAGCAGCTTCGGGGCAGGTGAAAAACTGTTTTTT. It yields the protein CASSFGAGEKLFF.

The table lists this clonotype with a few counts. The CDR3 nucleotides read TGTGCCAGCACATCAGGGGCCTACGAGCAGTACTTC. It codes for CASTSGAYEQYF. This chain connects TRBV7-2 to TRBJ2-7, with a weak D call TRBD1 (6 bases). V dropped 7 bases and J dropped 2 bases, with 9 bases sitting between them. This CDR3 is 12 amino acids long. The germline V gene has CDR1 SGHTA and CDR2 FQGNSA.

V and J are TRBV5-1 and TRBJ2-2; 7 bases are a match to TRBD2. Germline CDR1 SGHRS, CDR2 YFSETQ. V shed 2 bases, J shed 7 bases, and the junction held 8 bases outside the gene matches. The CDR3 totals 15 residues. In DNA, the CDR3 is TGCGCCAGCAGCTTCGGACACCGGGGGGTCGGGGAGCTGTTTTTT. This gives the protein CASSFGHRGVGELFF. Complete variable domain (other parts from reference TRBV5-1 and TRBJ2-2): KAGVTQTPRYLIKTRGQQVTLSCSPISGHRSVSWYQQTPGQGLQFLFEYFSETQRNKGNFPGRFSGRQFSNSRSEMNVSTLELGDSALYLCASSFGHRGVGELFFGEGSRLTVL.

The chain couples TRBV2 to TRBJ2-1; the match to TRBD2 covers 11 bases. CDR1 and CDR2 from the germline V gene are SNHLY and FYNNEI. The ends lost 6 bases at V and 10 bases at J; junction bases unmatched: 11. This CDR3 has 15 amino acids. The CDR3 DNA reads TGTGCCAGCAGGCGCAAACTAGCGGGAGACGGAGAGCAGTTCTTC. Encoded protein: CASRRKLAGDGEQFF.

The chain links TRBV5-5 to TRBJ1-2; D is possibly TRBD1 (5 bases). The V gene lost 4 bases and the J gene lost 8 bases, with 12 bases spanning the gap. The CDR3 is 12 amino acids. Looked up from germline, CDR1 is SGHKS and CDR2 is YYEKEE (reference sequence). The chain's CDR3 is CASSHGTFGYTF. DNA for the CDR3: TGTGCCAGCAGCCACGGGACGTTCGGCTACACCTTC.

The chain joins TRBV19 to TRBJ1-5; 10 nucleotides line up with TRBD1. The V segment lost 7 bases and the J segment 4 bases; nucleotides outside the gene matches: 4. Germline CDR1 is LNHDA and CDR2 is SQIVND (reference sequence). The CDR3 is made up of 14 amino acids. The CDR3 bases are TGTGCCAGTAATGACAGGGGGCGAAATCAGCCCCAGCATTTT. It yields the protein CASNDRGRNQPQHF. Drawing the rest from reference TRBV19 and TRBJ1-5, the complete variable domain is DGGITQSPKYLFRKEGQNVTLSCEQNLNHDAMYWYRQDPGQGLRLIYYSQIVNDFQKGDIAEGYSVSREKKESFPLTVTSAQKNPTAFYLCASNDRGRNQPQHFGDGTRLSIL.

The CDR3 DNA sequence: TGTGCCAGCAGCCAAGTTCCTATAAACAATGAGCAGTTCTTC. Its translation is CASSQVPINNEQFF. The rearrangement uses TRBV4-2 and TRBJ2-1; no clear D gene. The V gene lost 1 base and the J gene lost 5 bases, with 9 bases spanning the gap. Germline values: CDR1 LGHNA, CDR2 YNFKEQ. CDR3 size: 14 residues.

This chain joins TRBV29-1 and TRBJ2-7, with D unclear. V was pared by 3 bases and J by 5 bases, with 11 bases between. This CDR3 spans 12 amino acids. Germline CDR1 is SQVTM and CDR2 is ANQGSEA. CDR3 region: CSVDSGNHEQYF. Written as DNA, the CDR3 is TGCAGCGTTGACTCGGGTAACCACGAGCAGTACTTC.

This clonotype was picked up a small number of times. This rearrangement joins TRBV7-9 to TRBJ2-3; a weak D match, TRBD1 (6 bases). The V and J ends lost 5 bases and 0 bases respectively, with 15 bases between them. There are 16 residues in the CDR3. Germline V CDR1 and CDR2: SEHNR, FQNEAQ (reference sequence). The chain's CDR3 is CASSDLGGGSTDTQYF. The CDR3 nucleotides read TGTGCCAGCAGCGATCTTGGGGGCGGAAGCACAGATACGCAGTATTTT.

The chain employs TRBV10-3 and TRBJ2-1; 8 nucleotides align to TRBD2. CDR1 is ENHRY, CDR2 SYGVKD, per germline. V shed 6 bases, J shed 6 bases, and the junction held 7 bases outside the gene matches. The CDR3 contains 14 residues. DNA of the CDR3: TGTGCCATCAGGGGGCTAGCGGGTCCCAATGAGCAGTTCTTC. As protein: CAIRGLAGPNEQFF.

A few counts support this clonotype. The V gene is TRBV20-1, the J gene TRBJ2-3, with 7 bases lining up with TRBD2. CDR1 and CDR2 (germline): DFQATT, SNEGSKA (reference sequence). V was pared by 3 bases and J by 2 bases, with 5 bases of the junction left unmatched. The CDR3 has 14 residues. The CDR3 region has the DNA TGCAGTGCTAGGAGGGCGGGAGTCACAGATACGCAGTATTTT. Translated: CSARRAGVTDTQYF.